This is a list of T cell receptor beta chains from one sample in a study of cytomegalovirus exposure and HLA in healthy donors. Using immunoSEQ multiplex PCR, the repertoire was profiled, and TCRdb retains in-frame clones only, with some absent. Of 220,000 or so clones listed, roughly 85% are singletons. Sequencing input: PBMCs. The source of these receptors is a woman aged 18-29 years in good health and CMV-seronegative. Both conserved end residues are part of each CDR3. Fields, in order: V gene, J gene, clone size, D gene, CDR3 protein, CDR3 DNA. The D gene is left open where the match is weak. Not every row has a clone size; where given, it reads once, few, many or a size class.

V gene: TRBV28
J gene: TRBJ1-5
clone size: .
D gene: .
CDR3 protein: CASSLRTASNQPQHF
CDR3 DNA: TGTGCCAGCAGTTTAAGGACAGCTAGCAATCAGCCCCAGCATTTT

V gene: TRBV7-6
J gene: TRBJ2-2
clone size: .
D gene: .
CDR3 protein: CASSLIGRTNTGELFF
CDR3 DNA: TGTGCCAGCAGCTTAATAGGCCGTACTAACACCGGGGAGCTGTTTTTT

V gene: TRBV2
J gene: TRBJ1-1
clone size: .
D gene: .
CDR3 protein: CANHKDGVMNTEAFF
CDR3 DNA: TGTGCCAACCACAAAGACGGAGTTATGAACACTGAAGCTTTCTTT

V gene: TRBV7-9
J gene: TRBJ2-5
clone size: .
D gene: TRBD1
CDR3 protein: CASSRKPPGQAGETQYF
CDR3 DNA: TGTGCCAGCAGTCGAAAACCCCCGGGACAGGCTGGCGAGACCCAGTACTTC

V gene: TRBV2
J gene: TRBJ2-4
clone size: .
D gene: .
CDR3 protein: CASSLRGQSLAKNIQYF
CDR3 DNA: TGTGCCAGCAGTCTTCGAGGACAGTCCCTAGCCAAAAACATTCAGTACTTC

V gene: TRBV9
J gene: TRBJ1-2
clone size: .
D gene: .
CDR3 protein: CASSGAGSYTF
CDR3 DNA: TGTGCCAGCAGCGGCGCCGGCAGCTACACCTTC

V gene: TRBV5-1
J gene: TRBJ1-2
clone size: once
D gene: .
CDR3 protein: CASSLGNMVGSYGYTF
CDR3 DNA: TGCGCCAGCAGCTTGGGAAACATGGTAGGATCCTATGGCTACACCTTC

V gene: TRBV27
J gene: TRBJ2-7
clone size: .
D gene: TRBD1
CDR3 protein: CASSPRDRAYEQYF
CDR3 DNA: TGTGCCAGCAGTCCCCGGGACAGGGCCTACGAGCAGTACTTC

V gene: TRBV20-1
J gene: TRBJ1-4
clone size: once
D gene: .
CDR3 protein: CSAWNEKLFF
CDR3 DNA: TGCAGTGCTTGGAATGAAAAACTGTTTTTT

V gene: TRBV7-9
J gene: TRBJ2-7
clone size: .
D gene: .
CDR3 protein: CASSPDWAPYEQYF
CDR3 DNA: TGTGCCAGCAGCCCCGACTGGGCCCCCTACGAGCAGTACTTC

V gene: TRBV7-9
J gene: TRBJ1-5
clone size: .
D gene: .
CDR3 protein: CASGRENQPQHF
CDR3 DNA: TGTGCCAGTGGGAGGGAAAATCAGCCCCAGCATTTT

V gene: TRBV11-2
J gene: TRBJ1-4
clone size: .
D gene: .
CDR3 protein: CASSLDREEKLFF
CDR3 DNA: TGTGCCAGCAGCTTAGATAGAGAGGAAAAACTGTTTTTT

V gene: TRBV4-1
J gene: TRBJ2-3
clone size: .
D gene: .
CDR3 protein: CASSQVNGAGGSDTQYF
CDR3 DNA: TGCGCCAGCAGCCAAGTAAACGGGGCAGGGGGGTCAGATACGCAGTATTTT